The 8 T cell receptor beta chains given below trace back to one sample, sequenced in a study of blood T cell repertoires in COVID-19. Some clones are missing from TCRdb's copy, which holds only in-frame ones; the method was immunoSEQ multiplex PCR. This sample yields under 130,000 clones, of which roughly 79% are seen a single time; 37% belongs to the top ten. Sequencing input: peripheral blood. These receptors all stem from an elderly man with acute or convalescent COVID-19.

The V gene is TRBV19, the J gene TRBJ1-4, with 7 bases lining up with TRBD1. V shed 6 bases, J shed 8 bases, and the junction held 9 bases outside the gene matches. The germline V gene has CDR1 LNHDA and CDR2 SQIVND (reference sequence). This CDR3 has 14 amino acids. The CDR3 region has the DNA TGTGCCAGTAGGATCAAACAGGGGCGAGAAAAACTGTTTTTT. Translation: CASRIKQGREKLFF.

This clone was counted a few times. V is TRBV7-9 and J is TRBJ1-4; D ambiguous. The V gene lost 3 bases and the J gene lost 2 bases, with 7 bases spanning the gap. The CDR3 length is 14 residues. The germline gives CDR1 SEHNR, CDR2 FQNEAQ (reference sequence). This chain's CDR3 is CASSLARTNEKLFF. The CDR3, as DNA: TGTGCCAGCAGCTTGGCCAGGACTAATGAAAAACTGTTTTTT.

In this sample, this clone turned up once. This chain connects TRBV19 to TRBJ1-2; 12 bases match TRBD1. The V segment lost 4 bases and the J segment 0 bases; nucleotides outside the gene matches: 15. Germline loops: CDR1 LNHDA, CDR2 SQIVND (reference sequence). The length of the CDR3 is 20 residues. The CDR3, as DNA: TGTGCCAGTAGTACCCTTCCGGGACAGGGGGCGTTTTTAGCTAACTATGGCTACACCTTC. It yields the protein CASSTLPGQGAFLANYGYTF.

The chain links TRBV6-5 to TRBJ2-1, with 7 positions matching TRBD2. CDR3 length: 14 residues. CDR1 and CDR2 (germline): MNHEY, SVGAGI. The junction had 2 bases not matched to a gene; V was cut back by 0 bases and J by 6 bases. CDR3 sequence: CASSYSRTSNEQFF. The CDR3, as DNA: TGTGCCAGCAGTTACTCGAGGACTAGCAATGAGCAGTTCTTC.

This clone showed up just a few times. This chain connects TRBV18 to TRBJ2-7; TRBD2 might be the D (6 bases). The CDR3 covers 15 residues. CDR1 is KGHSH and CDR2 is LQKENI in the germline V gene. Trimming stripped 3 bases from V and 0 bases from J, with 12 bases between. The CDR3 DNA reads TGTGCCAGCTCACCGCAGCGGGCGAACTCCTACGAGCAGTACTTC. Amino acid sequence: CASSPQRANSYEQYF.

J is TRBJ2-7 and V is TRBV7-2; 7 bases match TRBD2. The CDR3 has 15 amino acids. CDR1 is SGHTA, CDR2 FQGNSA, per germline. V was clipped by 7 bases and J by 5 bases; unmatched bases: 14. CDR3 sequence reads: CASTLVGEGRDEQYF. The CDR3 DNA follows: TGTGCCAGCACCCTAGTGGGGGAGGGCCGGGACGAGCAGTACTTC.

The V and J genes are TRBV4-3 and TRBJ2-3, with TRBD1 identical over 12 bases. The CDR3 has 17 residues. Germline CDR1 LGHNA, CDR2 YSLEER. The V and J ends lost 0 bases and 5 bases, in that order; junction bases with no gene match: 6. CDR3 loop: CASSQDRGTGGRDTQYF. As DNA, the CDR3 is TGCGCCAGCAGCCAAGATCGGGGGACAGGGGGCAGAGATACGCAGTATTTT.

This chain connects TRBV7-8 to TRBJ1-1; D is unresolved. Trimming pared 5 bases from V and 5 bases from J, leaving 15 bases between. This CDR3 region has 14 residues. The V gene's germline CDR1 is SGHVS and CDR2 FQNEAQ. CDR3 sequence reads: CASSRTEGRTEAFF. CDR3 coding DNA: TGTGCCAGCAGCCGGACCGAGGGAAGAACTGAAGCTTTCTTT.